This T cell receptor beta chain was sequenced for a study of blood T cell repertoires in COVID-19. CDR3 length: 13 amino acids. V dropped 3 bases and J dropped 3 bases, with 8 bases sitting between them. Germline V CDR1 and CDR2: LNHDA, SQIVND (reference sequence). Method: immunoSEQ multiplex PCR; TCRdb's copy keeps in-frame clones and lacks some. The data hold 200,000 to 250,000 clones, with approximately 86% observed a single time. This receptor was obtained from a woman between 40 and 50 years old with acute COVID-19. The gene calls are TRBV19 and TRBJ2-5; unclear D gene. The sequenced sample consisted of PBMCs or T cells enriched from blood (not recorded which). The CDR3 here is CASSIWQEETQYF. CDR3 DNA: TGTGCCAGTAGTATTTGGCAGGAAGAGACCCAGTACTTC.